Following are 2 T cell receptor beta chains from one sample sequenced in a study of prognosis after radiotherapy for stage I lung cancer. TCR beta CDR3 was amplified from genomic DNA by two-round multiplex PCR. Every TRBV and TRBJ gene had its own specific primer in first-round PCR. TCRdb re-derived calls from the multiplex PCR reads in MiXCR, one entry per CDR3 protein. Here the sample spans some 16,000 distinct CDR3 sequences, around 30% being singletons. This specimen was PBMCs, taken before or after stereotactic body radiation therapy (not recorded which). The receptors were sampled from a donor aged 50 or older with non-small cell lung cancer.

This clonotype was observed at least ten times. The CDR3 coding sequence is TGTGCCACAGGACAGGGTATGAACACTGAAGCTTTCTTT. Protein sequence: CATGQGMNTEAFF. This sequence joins TRBV2 and TRBJ1-1; 8 bases are shared with TRBD1. V was pared by 10 bases and J by 0 bases, with 4 bases of the junction left unmatched. Germline V gives CDR1 SNHLY, CDR2 FYNNEI. This CDR3 is built from 13 residues.

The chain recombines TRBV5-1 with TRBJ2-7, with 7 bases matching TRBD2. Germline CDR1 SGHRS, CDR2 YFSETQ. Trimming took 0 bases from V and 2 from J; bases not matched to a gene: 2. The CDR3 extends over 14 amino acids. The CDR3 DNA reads TGCGCCAGCAGCTTGGGGGGGGGAACCTACGAGCAGTACTTC. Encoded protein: CASSLGGGTYEQYF.